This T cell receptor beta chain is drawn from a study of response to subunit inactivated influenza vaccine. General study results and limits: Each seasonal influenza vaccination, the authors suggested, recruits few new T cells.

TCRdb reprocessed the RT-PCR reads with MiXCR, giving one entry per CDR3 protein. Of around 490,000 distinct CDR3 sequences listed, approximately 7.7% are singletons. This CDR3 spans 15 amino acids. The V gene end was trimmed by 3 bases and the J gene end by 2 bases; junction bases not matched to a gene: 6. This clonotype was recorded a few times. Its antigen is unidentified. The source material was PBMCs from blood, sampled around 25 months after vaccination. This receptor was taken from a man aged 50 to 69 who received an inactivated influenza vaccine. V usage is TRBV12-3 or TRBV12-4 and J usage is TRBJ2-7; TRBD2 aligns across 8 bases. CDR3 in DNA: TGTGCCAGCAGTTTCAGAGCGGGGGTAACCTACGAGCAGTACTTC. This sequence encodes CASSFRAGVTYEQYF.